This record covers a single T cell receptor (beta chain). The CDR3 runs 20 residues. CDR1 is MNHNS, CDR2 SASEGT, per germline. V shed 2 bases, J shed 0 bases, and the junction held 15 bases outside the gene matches. This specimen belongs to a study of blood T cell repertoires in COVID-19. The table came from immunoSEQ multiplex PCR; TCRdb's copy has only in-frame clones and leaves some out. The data show around 99,000 clones, 75% to 95% seen once. The receptor was derived from a young woman with acute or convalescent COVID-19. Sequenced: peripheral blood. The chain combines TRBV6-1 with TRBJ1-4, with 7 bases lining up with TRBD1. The CDR3 DNA sequence: TGTGCCAGCAGTGAACGAGAGATAGCCGGGACAGCTACAACTAATGAAAAACTGTTTTTT. It specifies CASSEREIAGTATTNEKLFF.